These 27 T cell receptor beta chains share one sample of origin, sequenced in a study of T cell responses to AZD1222 COVID-19 vaccine. Clones were read by immunoSEQ multiplex PCR, and TCRdb kept only the in-frame ones, dropping some. The sample includes around 200,000 clones, around nine tenths seen only once; the top ten take approximately 0.5%. Sample: peripheral blood, taken on day 0 of AZD1222 vaccination. The receptors were sampled from an adult in good health.

For the CDR3, the DNA is TGTGCCAGCGAGGGGGGCCTCGATGAAGCTTTCTTT. Its protein product is CASEGGLDEAFF. The chain employs TRBV2 and TRBJ1-1; D is perhaps TRBD1 (6 bases). The V end was cut by 8 bases, the J end by 7 bases, with 14 bases between. Germline loops: CDR1 SNHLY, CDR2 FYNNEI. CDR3 length equals 12 residues.

This clone has a handful of counts. The chain recombines TRBV28 with TRBJ2-3; possibly TRBD2 for D (5 bases). CDR1 and CDR2 from the germline V gene are MDHEN and SYDVKM. Between the trimmed V and J ends, which lost 2 bases and 8 bases, there was a span of 5 bases. This CDR3 spans 11 amino acids. The CDR3 loop reads CASSLEGTQYF. The CDR3 DNA reads TGTGCCAGCAGTTTAGAGGGTACGCAGTATTTT. Supplemented by reference TRBV28 and TRBJ2-3, the full variable domain reads DVKVTQSSRYLVKRTGEKVFLECVQDMDHENMFWYRQDPGLGLRLIYFSYDVKMKEKGDIPEGYSVSREKKERFSLILESASTNQTSMYLCASSLEGTQYFGPGTRLTVL.

The chain is built from TRBV20-1 and TRBJ1-2; perhaps TRBD1 as D (5 bases). Per the germline V gene, CDR1 is DFQATT and CDR2 is SNEGSKA (reference sequence). The CDR3 has 13 residues. With 3 bases removed from V and 5 bases from J, the gap between germline ends came to 13 bases. CDR3 amino acids: CSASPGTRYGYTF. The CDR3 coding sequence is TGCAGTGCTAGTCCCGGGACGAGGTATGGCTACACCTTC.

V and J are TRBV28 and TRBJ2-7; 7 bases agree with TRBD2. This CDR3 comprises 15 residues. Germline lookup yields CDR1 MDHEN and CDR2 SYDVKM. Trimming took 5 bases from V and 2 from J; bases not matched to a gene: 9. The CDR3 DNA reads as TGTGCCAGCAGTGGAAGCGGGACCGGACCCTACGAGCAGTACTTC. Protein product: CASSGSGTGPYEQYF. The full variable domain, completed using reference TRBV28 and TRBJ2-7, is DVKVTQSSRYLVKRTGEKVFLECVQDMDHENMFWYRQDPGLGLRLIYFSYDVKMKEKGDIPEGYSVSREKKERFSLILESASTNQTSMYLCASSGSGTGPYEQYFGPGTRLTVT.

The genes are TRBV5-1 and TRBJ2-7; possible D gene TRBD1, 5 bases. The CDR3 spans 14 residues. The germline gives CDR1 SGHRS, CDR2 YFSETQ. V lost 8 bases, J lost 2 bases, and 17 bases lay in between. The CDR3 DNA is TGCGCCAGTAGTCGTTGGACGGACACCTACGAGCAGTACTTC. Residues: CASSRWTDTYEQYF.

The chain employs TRBV29-1 and TRBJ1-2; no clear D. CDR3 length equals 12 residues. The V end was cut by 7 bases, the J end by 4 bases, with 13 bases between. In germline, CDR1 is SQVTM, CDR2 ANQGSEA. The DNA of the CDR3 is TGCAGCGCGAATACGGCTTTCTATGGCTACACCTTC. Encoded protein: CSANTAFYGYTF.

The rearrangement links TRBV7-9 to TRBJ1-3, with a possible D match to TRBD1 (6 bases). This CDR3 contains 17 residues. Per germline, CDR1 SEHNR and CDR2 FQNEAQ (reference sequence). The V and J ends lost 3 bases and 0 bases respectively, with 15 bases between them. The CDR3 sequence: CASSFSQGSSSGNTIYF. In DNA, the CDR3 is TGTGCCAGCAGCTTCTCTCAGGGGTCTAGCTCTGGAAACACCATATATTTT.

The V gene is TRBV4-3, the J gene TRBJ2-1; 9 nucleotides line up with TRBD2. Trimming removed 4 bases from V and 8 bases from J; junction bases left unmatched: 9. The CDR3 length is 15 residues. In germline, CDR1 is LGHNA, CDR2 YSLEER. CDR3 protein: CASSLRGLAGDEQFF. The CDR3 nucleotides are TGCGCCAGCAGCCTCAGGGGACTAGCTGGCGATGAGCAGTTCTTC.

This clone was observed once. The chain is built from TRBV7-9 and TRBJ2-3; 10 nucleotides agree with TRBD1. CDR1 and CDR2 from the germline V gene are SEHNR and FQNEAQ (reference sequence). Trimming at V came to 5 bases and at J to 0 bases, leaving 5 bases not matched to a gene. The CDR3 spans 16 residues. This chain's CDR3 is CASSPRTGGSTDTQYF. Here the CDR3 DNA reads TGTGCCAGCAGCCCAAGGACAGGGGGTAGCACAGATACGCAGTATTTT.

The V gene is TRBV28, the J gene TRBJ2-5; 12 bases fit TRBD2. Germline V lookup: CDR1 MDHEN, CDR2 SYDVKM. The length of the CDR3 is 16 residues. The V segment lost 5 bases and the J segment 8 bases; nucleotides outside the gene matches: 12. The CDR3 region has the DNA TGTGCCAGCAGTCCCCTAGCGGGAGGGCAACCTCGAACCCAGTACTTC. Protein sequence: CASSPLAGGQPRTQYF. The full variable domain, its missing parts supplied by reference TRBV28 and TRBJ2-5, is DVKVTQSSRYLVKRTGEKVFLECVQDMDHENMFWYRQDPGLGLRLIYFSYDVKMKEKGDIPEGYSVSREKKERFSLILESASTNQTSMYLCASSPLAGGQPRTQYFGPGTRLLVL.

V and J are TRBV5-4 and TRBJ1-1; 7 bases line up with TRBD1. CDR3 length equals 15 residues. Germline CDR1 and CDR2: SGHNT and YYREEE (reference sequence). V gave up 0 bases and J gave up 3 bases; unmatched junction bases: 5. DNA of the CDR3: TGTGCCAGCAGCTTGGGGACAGGTCGTGACACTGAAGCTTTCTTT. It yields the protein CASSLGTGRDTEAFF.

This clone showed up just a few times. The chain employs TRBV9 and TRBJ2-2; no clear D gene. The CDR3 covers 14 residues. V lost 0 bases and J 6 bases, leaving 9 bases between the germline ends. CDR1 is SGDLS, CDR2 YYNGEE, per germline. The chain's CDR3 is CASSVDVFAGELFF. The CDR3 nucleotides read TGTGCCAGCAGCGTAGACGTTTTCGCCGGGGAGCTGTTTTTT.

V gene TRBV27 combines with J gene TRBJ1-5; 9 bases map to TRBD1. The V segment lost 4 bases and the J segment 4 bases; nucleotides outside the gene matches: 8. The V gene's germline CDR1 is MNHEY and CDR2 SMNVEV (reference sequence). CDR3 size: 16 residues. The CDR3: CASSSRGGQGNQPQHF. CDR3 DNA sequence: TGTGCCAGCAGTTCCAGGGGGGGACAGGGTAATCAGCCCCAGCATTTT.

V usage is TRBV7-9 and J usage is TRBJ1-1; TRBD1 is a possible D gene (6 bases). The germline V and J ends were trimmed by 3 bases and 3 bases, with 17 bases remaining between them. The CDR3 has 16 residues. The germline V gene has CDR1 SEHNR and CDR2 FQNEAQ (reference sequence). CDR3 protein: CASSFRQAAGDTEAFF. The DNA for the CDR3 is TGTGCCAGCAGCTTTCGACAGGCCGCGGGAGACACTGAAGCTTTCTTT.

J is TRBJ2-3 and V is TRBV19; 8 bases are shared with TRBD2. With 4 bases clipped from V and 6 bases from J, the junction kept 3 bases outside the gene matches. CDR1 and CDR2 (germline): LNHDA, SQIVND (reference sequence). The CDR3 sequence is 13 residues long. CDR3 residues: CASSNGLADTQYF. The CDR3 region has the DNA TGTGCCAGTAGTAATGGACTAGCTGATACGCAGTATTTT.

The chain has TRBV6-2 or TRBV6-3 and TRBJ2-7; tentative D call: TRBD2 (6 bases). V lost 2 bases, J lost 0 bases, and 23 bases lay in between. CDR1 is MNHEY, CDR2 SVGEGT, per germline. The CDR3 covers 19 residues. CDR3 bases: TGTGCCAGCAGTTACCGCGGCGGGGTCCTTCCCATCTTCTCCTACGAGCAGTACTTC. This sequence encodes CASSYRGGVLPIFSYEQYF.

The J gene is TRBJ2-1, the V gene TRBV19; D uncertain. The germline V gene has CDR1 LNHDA and CDR2 SQIVND (reference sequence). V lost 3 bases and J lost 5, with 14 bases in between. The CDR3 runs 15 residues. The DNA for the CDR3 is TGTGCCAGTAGTATCGACCCCCGAATCCACAATGAGCAGTTCTTC. This sequence encodes CASSIDPRIHNEQFF.

This clone was found a few times. This sequence joins TRBV10-3 and TRBJ2-6; TRBD2 agrees at 7 bases. The V segment lost 2 bases and the J segment 0 bases; nucleotides outside the gene matches: 13. This CDR3 has 20 residues. Germline values: CDR1 ENHRY, CDR2 SYGVKD. Here the CDR3 reads CAISERGVGGSRSGANVLTF. CDR3 in DNA: TGTGCCATCAGTGAGCGGGGGGTTGGCGGGTCACGCTCTGGGGCCAACGTCCTGACTTTC.

The rearrangement uses TRBV5-1 and TRBJ2-1; D not certain. The V end lost 0 bases, the J end lost 7 bases, and 5 bases lay between the germline ends. Germline CDR1 and CDR2: SGHRS and YFSETQ. There are 12 residues in the CDR3. The CDR3 DNA follows: TGCGCCAGCAGCTTGGAAAGGAATGAGCAGTTCTTC. Its translation is CASSLERNEQFF.

The chain has TRBV6-1 and TRBJ1-2; 9 nucleotides agree with TRBD1. CDR1 is MNHNS, CDR2 SASEGT, per germline. CDR3 length equals 15 residues. The V segment lost 1 base and the J segment 4 bases; nucleotides outside the gene matches: 4. In DNA form, the CDR3 reads TGTGCCAGCAGTGAAGAGACAGGGGGGCTCTATGGCTACACCTTC. Its translation is CASSEETGGLYGYTF.

In its sample, this clone was seen a few times. The CDR3 sequence: CATTPGATSYNEQFF. CDR3 coding DNA: TGTGCCACCACCCCAGGGGCTACTTCCTACAATGAGCAGTTCTTC. The chain joins TRBV15 to TRBJ2-1; maybe TRBD1 (6 bases). The CDR3 covers 15 residues. Trimming left V 7 bases short and J 1 base short, with 14 bases between. CDR1 and CDR2 from the germline V gene are LNHNV and YYDKDF (reference sequence).

Comments on this clone: A read error may produce the germline difference seen at one junction end. V gene TRBV7-7 combines with J gene TRBJ2-1, with 7 bases that match TRBD2. Looked up from germline, CDR1 is SSHAT and CDR2 is FNYEAQ (reference sequence). The CDR3 is made up of 15 amino acids. CDR3 sequence: CASSLLAGVVNEQFF. DNA of the CDR3: TGTGCTAGCAGCTTACTCGCGGGAGTCGTCAATGAGCAGTTCTTC.

The V call is TRBV6-5, the J call TRBJ1-1, with a possible D match to TRBD1 (5 bases). Trimming removed 3 bases from V and 6 bases from J, with 14 bases in between. This CDR3 is 14 amino acids long. Germline V gene sequence: CDR1 MNHEY, CDR2 SVGAGI. The CDR3: CASSYSTGTSEAFF. The CDR3 nucleotides are TGTGCCAGCAGTTATTCTACCGGGACTTCTGAAGCTTTCTTT.

The chain couples TRBV10-1 to TRBJ1-1; D not resolved. The CDR3 sequence is 12 residues long. Germline V gene sequence: CDR1 WNHNN, CDR2 SYGVQD (reference sequence). V lost 5 bases, J lost 10 bases, and 14 bases lay in between. The chain's CDR3 is CASSSDRLGAFF. The DNA of the CDR3 is TGCGCCAGCAGTTCGGACCGACTCGGAGCTTTCTTT.

The chain is built from TRBV5-8 and TRBJ1-3; D gene uncertain. The ends were cut back, 5 bases at V and 0 bases at J, with 9 bases in the middle. Per the germline V gene, CDR1 is SGHTS and CDR2 is YDEGEE. This CDR3 spans 14 amino acids. CDR3: CASSRQLSGNTIYF. The CDR3 DNA sequence: TGTGCCAGCAGTCGGCAGCTCTCTGGAAACACCATATATTTT.

This clone was seen more than once but under ten times. This rearrangement joins TRBV19 to TRBJ1-4; 12 bases match TRBD1. With V trimmed by 11 bases and J by 6 bases, 4 bases remained unmatched. The CDR3 runs to 13 residues. Germline lookup yields CDR1 LNHDA and CDR2 SQIVND (reference sequence). The chain's CDR3 is CAAGDRGHEKLFF. The CDR3 DNA reads TGTGCCGCAGGGGACAGGGGGCATGAAAAACTGTTTTTT. Full variable domain (missing parts from reference TRBV19 and TRBJ1-4): DGGITQSPKYLFRKEGQNVTLSCEQNLNHDAMYWYRQDPGQGLRLIYYSQIVNDFQKGDIAEGYSVSREKKESFPLTVTSAQKNPTAFYLCAAGDRGHEKLFFGSGTQLSVL.

This sequence joins TRBV24-1 and TRBJ2-4; D may match TRBD1 or TRBD2 (6 bases each). Trimming took 5 bases from V and 8 from J, leaving 18 bases between them. Per the germline V gene, CDR1 is KGHDR and CDR2 is SFDVKD. The CDR3 totals 15 residues. The CDR3: CATSANTRGGDIQYF. DNA of the CDR3: TGTGCCACCAGTGCAAATACCAGGGGCGGGGACATTCAGTACTTC.